This T cell receptor beta chain was observed in a study of T cell responses to AZD1222 COVID-19 vaccine. CDR3 length: 14 amino acids. From germline, CDR1 is SNHLY and CDR2 FYNNEI. V was trimmed by 6 bases and J by 1 base, leaving 12 bases between them. The table came from immunoSEQ multiplex PCR; TCRdb's copy has only in-frame clones and leaves some out. This sample carries some 170,000 clones, just over 90% of them seen once, and the ten largest clones take about 1.1%. This chain joins TRBV2 and TRBJ1-2, with no clear D. This sample comprised peripheral blood, obtained 28 days after the second AZD1222 dose. The sequence was obtained from an adult who received the AZD1222 COVID-19 vaccine. Here the CDR3 DNA reads TGTGCCAGCAGGGGGTACACCGTTAACTATGGCTACACCTTC. It yields the protein CASRGYTVNYGYTF.